This T cell receptor (beta chain) was observed in a study of control samples from healthy donors and cancer patients. Method: immunoSEQ multiplex PCR; TCRdb's copy keeps in-frame clones and lacks some. Among 79,000 or so clones listed, about 89% were seen once. The germline V and J ends were trimmed by 6 bases and 0 bases, with 23 bases remaining between them. This CDR3 region has 19 residues. Germline-derived CDR1 and CDR2 are LNHDA and SQIVND (reference sequence). The V gene is TRBV19, the J gene TRBJ2-2, with D perhaps matching TRBD1 (6 bases). The sample taken for sequencing was PBMCs. This TCR came from a woman in her fifties or sixties with colorectal cancer. In DNA form, the CDR3 reads TGTGCCAGTAGCGATAGAGGGTGGGGACACTCCCCGAACACCGGGGAGCTGTTTTTT. This codes for CASSDRGWGHSPNTGELFF.